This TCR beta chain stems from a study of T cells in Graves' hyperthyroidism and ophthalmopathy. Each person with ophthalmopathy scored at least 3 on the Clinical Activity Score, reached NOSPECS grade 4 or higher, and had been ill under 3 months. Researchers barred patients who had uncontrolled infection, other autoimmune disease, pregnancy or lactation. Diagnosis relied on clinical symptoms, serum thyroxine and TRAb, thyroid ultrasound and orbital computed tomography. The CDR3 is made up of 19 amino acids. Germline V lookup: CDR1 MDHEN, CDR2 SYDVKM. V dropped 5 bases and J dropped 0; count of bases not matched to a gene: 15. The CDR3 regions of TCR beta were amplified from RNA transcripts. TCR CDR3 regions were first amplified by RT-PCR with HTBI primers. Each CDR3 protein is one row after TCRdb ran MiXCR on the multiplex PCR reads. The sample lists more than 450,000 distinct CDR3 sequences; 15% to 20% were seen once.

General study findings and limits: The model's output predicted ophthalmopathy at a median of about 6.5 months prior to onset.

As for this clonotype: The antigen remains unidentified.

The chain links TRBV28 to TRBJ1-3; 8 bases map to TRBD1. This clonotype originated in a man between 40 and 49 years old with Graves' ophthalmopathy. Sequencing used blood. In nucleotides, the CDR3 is TGTGCCAGCAGTCTGCTAGGCTCCCAGGGGGCCTCCTCTGGAAACACCATATATTTT. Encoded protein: CASSLLGSQGASSGNTIYF.